Below, 3 T cell receptor beta chains from the same sample are listed, as sequenced in a study of graft-versus-host responses after intestinal transplantation (dated by TCRdb to about 2021). Read against the paper, the sample's time point label means: cells obtained before transplantation from donor or recipient. Antigens of these TCRs are unknown. The library was produced with the immunoSEQ multiplex PCR assay. The table comes from immuneACCESS by way of TCRdb, which keeps in-frame sequences with V and J called. Part of the clones is missing from these tables; in studies checked, under half for an unresolved V gene and the rest for unknown reasons. This sample holds fewer than 90,000 clones; over 90% were observed only once. Jointly, the top ten make up approximately 0.2% of the sample. The sample was unstimulated CD4+ T cells sorted from spleen or lymph node cells, taken before transplant. The receptors here all came from a human donor who was the organ donor for an intestinal transplant.

This clone appeared once. The chain recombines TRBV27 with TRBJ2-3, with 7 positions matching TRBD1. The V gene end was trimmed by 6 bases and the J gene end by 3 bases; junction bases not matched to a gene: 15. The CDR3 totals 17 residues. CDR1 and CDR2 (germline): MNHEY, SMNVEV (reference sequence). The CDR3 sequence: CASSRTNRGPLTDTQYF. In DNA, the CDR3 is TGTGCCAGCAGCAGAACCAACAGGGGCCCTCTTACAGATACGCAGTATTTT.

V is TRBV10-2 and J is TRBJ2-7; D is undetermined. Germline lookup yields CDR1 WSHSY and CDR2 SAAADI. Trimming shortened V by 4 bases and J by 0 bases, and 13 bases separated the two germline ends. The CDR3 contains 15 residues. This chain's CDR3 is CASSAGATISYEQYF. The CDR3 DNA follows: TGCGCCAGCAGTGCTGGAGCAACCATCTCCTACGAGCAGTACTTC.

A word on this clone: Because the CDR3's place on the DNA is in doubt, the DNA is left out and the CDR3 is given as listed by TCRdb. The V gene is TRBV30, the J gene TRBJ2-7. Germline lookup yields CDR1 GTSNPN and CDR2 SVGIG (reference sequence). The CDR3 is made up of 14 amino acids, end residues included. The CDR3 loop is CAWTFGAGPYEQYF.